Listed here are 5 T cell receptor beta chains from one sample, sequenced in a study of beta chain features in type 1 diabetes. Study-level findings and limits: Across all four CD4+ subsets, people with type 1 diabetes showed modestly shorter TCRB CDR3s.

Expressed TCRB transcripts were sequenced because the isolated RNA had all been reverse transcribed beforehand. The assay was immunoSEQ multiplex PCR, and TCRdb's table has in-frame clones only and misses some. The sample carries about 68,000 clones, around 49% recorded once. The antigens of these receptors remain unknown. Input material: central memory CD4+ T cells from blood. All receptors come from a man aged 30-40 years with type 1 diabetes.

J is TRBJ1-2 and V is TRBV5-1; 10 bases match TRBD1. V gave up 6 bases and J gave up 6 bases; unmatched junction bases: 2. This CDR3 has 12 amino acids. The germline V gene has CDR1 SGHRS and CDR2 YFSETQ. The CDR3 DNA follows: TGCGCCAGCACCGGGACAGGGGATGGCTACACCTTC. Its translation: CASTGTGDGYTF.

This clone was found a few times. This chain joins TRBV19 and TRBJ2-3; 8 positions match TRBD1. Germline V gives CDR1 LNHDA, CDR2 SQIVND (reference sequence). The junction had 13 bases not matched to a gene; V was cut back by 10 bases and J by 7 bases. CDR3 size: 14 residues. The CDR3 protein is CATDPGGERNTQYF. CDR3 in DNA: TGTGCCACCGATCCAGGGGGCGAACGCAATACGCAGTATTTT.

The table lists this clone with a few counts. The chain employs TRBV5-1 and TRBJ2-5; TRBD2 aligns across 7 bases. The J call could be wrong; TRBJ2-7 is a better fit for the DNA end. The CDR3 runs to 13 residues. Germline CDR1 reads SGHRS; CDR2 reads YFSETQ. The CDR3 coding sequence is TGCGCCAGTTCAGAGCGGGAAAGAGGCGAGCAGTACTTC. It specifies CASSERERGEQYF.

This clone was detected a few times. The V and J genes are TRBV5-1 and TRBJ2-1; D is perhaps TRBD1 (6 bases). Germline V gives CDR1 SGHRS, CDR2 YFSETQ. This CDR3 comprises 13 residues. Trimming removed 2 bases from V and 9 bases from J, with 12 bases in between. This chain's CDR3 is CASSLGRGAEQFF. The CDR3 DNA reads as TGCGCCAGCAGCTTAGGCAGGGGTGCTGAGCAGTTCTTC.

V usage is TRBV5-1 and J usage is TRBJ1-1, with D possibly being TRBD1 (5 bases). Trimming shortened V by 4 bases and J by 1 base, and 11 bases separated the two germline ends. CDR1 and CDR2 (germline): SGHRS, YFSETQ. The CDR3 is 14 amino acids. CDR3 coding DNA: TGCGCCAGCAGCCCCCAAGGGGCGAACACTGAAGCTTTCTTT. Protein sequence: CASSPQGANTEAFF.